These T cell receptor beta chains were read from a single sample in a study of blood T cell repertoires in COVID-19. The table came from immunoSEQ multiplex PCR; TCRdb's copy has only in-frame clones and leaves some out. In the table there are 350,000 or so clones, roughly nine tenths of which are singletons. What was sequenced was peripheral blood. Receptors were obtained from an older woman with COVID-19, enrolled during active disease. Each CDR3 is given with its conserved first and last residue. The D gene is left open where the match is weak. Clone size, where shown, is once, few, many, or a class for clones that have expanded.

size: .
J: TRBJ1-6
D: TRBD1
V: TRBV5-1
CDR3: CASSPNRGSYNSPLHF
DNA: TGCGCCAGCAGTCCCAACAGGGGGTCCTATAATTCACCCCTCCACTTT

size: .
J: TRBJ1-4
D: .
V: TRBV7-2
CDR3: CASSLGWGGAEKLFF
DNA: TGTGCCAGCAGCTTAGGTTGGGGAGGTGCTGAAAAACTGTTTTTT

size: .
J: TRBJ2-6
D: .
V: TRBV20-1
CDR3: CSASSWGLGANVLTF
DNA: TGCAGTGCTAGTTCGTGGGGGCTTGGGGCCAACGTCCTGACTTTC

size: .
J: TRBJ1-1
D: .
V: TRBV7-3
CDR3: CASSLNSGTQLEAFF
DNA: TGTGCCAGCAGCTTGAATAGCGGGACACAACTTGAAGCTTTCTTT

size: .
J: TRBJ2-5
D: TRBD2
V: TRBV24-1
CDR3: CATSEGRTSGGARSVETQYF
DNA: TGTGCCACCAGTGAGGGGAGGACTAGCGGGGGGGCTCGTTCCGTTGAGACCCAGTACTTC

size: .
J: TRBJ1-1
D: TRBD1
V: TRBV10-2
CDR3: CASLGQGLTEAFF
DNA: TGCGCCAGCCTCGGACAGGGGTTGACTGAAGCTTTCTTT

size: .
J: TRBJ1-2
D: .
V: TRBV28
CDR3: CASSLLTVNYGYTF
DNA: TGTGCCAGCAGTTTATTGACAGTAAACTATGGCTACACCTTC

size: .
J: TRBJ1-3
D: TRBD1
V: TRBV5-1
CDR3: CASRRTGRNTIYF
DNA: TGCGCCAGCAGAAGGACAGGCCGAAACACCATATATTTT

size: few
J: TRBJ2-7
D: .
V: TRBV27
CDR3: CASSLSGFPRYEQYF
DNA: TGTGCCAGCAGTCTCTCGGGTTTCCCGCGGTACGAGCAGTACTTC

size: .
J: TRBJ2-1
D: .
V: TRBV3-1/TRBV3-2
CDR3: CASSPGLYNEQFF
DNA: TGTGCCAGCAGTCCGGGACTTTACAATGAGCAGTTCTTC

size: .
J: TRBJ2-7
D: TRBD2
V: TRBV7-6
CDR3: CASSSPSGGTYEQYF
DNA: TGTGCCAGCAGCTCGCCTAGCGGGGGGACCTACGAGCAGTACTTC